This T cell receptor (beta chain) is drawn from a study of blood T cell repertoires in COVID-19. Using immunoSEQ multiplex PCR, the repertoire was profiled, and TCRdb retains in-frame clones only, with some absent. Of 200,000 to 250,000 clones in the sample, about nine tenths were seen once. This clonotype originated in a man in his fifties or sixties who had recovered from COVID-19. The specimen was peripheral blood.

The DNA for the CDR3 is TGTGCCAGCAGCAAATTCGACACTCGCTCCTACGAGCAGTACTTC. Translation: CASSKFDTRSYEQYF. The chain uses TRBV5-4 and TRBJ2-7; D remains unclear. The V end was cut by 4 bases, the J end by 0 bases, with 14 bases between. The CDR3 runs to 15 residues. The germline gives CDR1 SGHNT, CDR2 YYREEE (reference sequence).